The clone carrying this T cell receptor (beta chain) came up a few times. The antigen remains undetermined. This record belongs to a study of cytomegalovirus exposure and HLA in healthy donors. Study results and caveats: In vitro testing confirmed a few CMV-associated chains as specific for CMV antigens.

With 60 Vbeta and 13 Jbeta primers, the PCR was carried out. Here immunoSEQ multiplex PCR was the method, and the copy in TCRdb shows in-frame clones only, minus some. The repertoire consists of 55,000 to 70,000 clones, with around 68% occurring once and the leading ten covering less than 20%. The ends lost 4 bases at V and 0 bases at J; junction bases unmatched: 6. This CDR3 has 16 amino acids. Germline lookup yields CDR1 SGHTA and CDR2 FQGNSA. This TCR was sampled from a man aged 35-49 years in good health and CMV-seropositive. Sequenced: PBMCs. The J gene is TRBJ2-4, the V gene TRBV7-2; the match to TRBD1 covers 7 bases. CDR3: CASSSGQLLAKNIQYF. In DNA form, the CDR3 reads TGTGCCAGCAGCTCGGGACAGTTACTAGCCAAAAACATTCAGTACTTC.